A single sample gave rise to the 9 T cell receptor beta chains below, sequenced in a study of cytomegalovirus exposure and HLA in healthy donors. Primers for the PCR totalled 60 Vbeta and 13 Jbeta. The repertoire was sequenced with immunoSEQ multiplex PCR; TCRdb's copy has only in-frame clones and lacks some. The sample comprises around 110,000 clones, just under 70% of which are singletons, and around 9% rests with the top ten. The sample consisted of PBMCs. These TCRs come from a man aged 30-40 years in good health and CMV-seropositive.

Comment on this clone: One end of the junction varies from germline; a read error may be responsible. The gene calls are TRBV7-7 and TRBJ2-2, with TRBD2 matching 8 bases. In germline, CDR1 is SSHAT, CDR2 FNYEAQ (reference sequence). This CDR3 contains 16 residues. DNA for the CDR3: TGTGCTAGCAGCTTAGAGAGCTTAGCGGGAACCGGGGAGCTGTTTTTT. Translated, it gives CASSLESLAGTGELFF.

This chain joins TRBV4-3 and TRBJ2-4; 8 nucleotides align to TRBD2. The junction had 11 bases not matched to a gene; V was cut back by 0 bases and J by 7 bases. Germline loops: CDR1 LGHNA, CDR2 YSLEER. The CDR3 is 17 residues long. In DNA, the CDR3 is TGCGCCAGCAGCCAAGAGGGCCGGGGCGGCGGGGGGAACATTCAGTACTTC. This sequence encodes CASSQEGRGGGGNIQYF.

V and J are TRBV29-1 and TRBJ1-2, with D hard to call. The germline V gene has CDR1 SQVTM and CDR2 ANQGSEA. This CDR3 is built from 14 residues. Trimming stripped 3 bases from V and 3 bases from J, with 14 bases between. This chain's CDR3 is CSVEFMSGYYGYTF. The DNA of the CDR3 is TGCAGCGTTGAGTTCATGTCAGGATACTATGGCTACACCTTC.

There are a few counts of this clone. The chain recombines TRBV5-1 with TRBJ2-2, with TRBD1 identical over 7 bases. V shed 2 bases, J shed 4 bases, and the junction held 5 bases outside the gene matches. CDR1 is SGHRS and CDR2 is YFSETQ in the germline V gene. This CDR3 has 15 amino acids. The CDR3 nucleotides read TGCGCCAGCAGCTTAGGGGCAGGGGGCACCGGGGAGCTGTTTTTT. This sequence encodes CASSLGAGGTGELFF.

The CDR3 is CASSATGTGEFF. CDR3 nucleotide sequence: TGTGCCAGCAGCGCAACCGGGACAGGGGAGTTCTTC. The rearrangement uses TRBV7-8 and TRBJ2-1; 10 positions agree with TRBD1. The CDR3 runs 12 residues. V shed 5 bases, J shed 14 bases, and the junction held 6 bases outside the gene matches. Germline loops: CDR1 SGHVS, CDR2 FQNEAQ.

This clone occurred once. This chain links TRBV10-3 with TRBJ1-2, with a weak D call TRBD1 (6 bases). The CDR3 length is 15 residues. The ends were cut back, 7 bases at V and 0 bases at J, with 15 bases in the middle. The germline V gene encodes CDR1 ENHRY and CDR2 SYGVKD. CDR3 region: CAITQGMDSNYGYTF. CDR3 coding DNA: TGTGCCATCACCCAGGGGATGGATTCTAACTATGGCTACACCTTC.

V and J are TRBV28 and TRBJ2-2; no clear D gene. This CDR3 comprises 12 residues. The germline V gene has CDR1 MDHEN and CDR2 SYDVKM. Trimming removed 6 bases from V and 2 bases from J, with 4 bases in between. The CDR3 reads CASSSNTGELFF. DNA of the CDR3: TGTGCCAGCAGCTCCAACACCGGGGAGCTGTTTTTT.

The chain uses TRBV5-1 and TRBJ2-3; 7 bases fit TRBD2. The CDR3 is made up of 15 amino acids. V lost 2 bases to trimming and J lost 6 bases; unmatched junction nucleotides: 9. Germline V gene lookup returns CDR1 SGHRS and CDR2 YFSETQ. The chain's CDR3 is CASSFTEPGGDTQYF. The CDR3 DNA is TGCGCCAGCAGCTTTACAGAACCGGGGGGTGATACGCAGTATTTT.

J is TRBJ1-2 and V is TRBV10-3, with TRBD1 identical over 9 bases. V lost 7 bases, J lost 3 bases, and 3 bases stayed unmatched. This CDR3 contains 13 residues. Germline V gene lookup returns CDR1 ENHRY and CDR2 SYGVKD. CDR3 nucleotide sequence: TGTGCCATCAATCGGGACAGGGACTATGGCTACACCTTC. Protein: CAINRDRDYGYTF.